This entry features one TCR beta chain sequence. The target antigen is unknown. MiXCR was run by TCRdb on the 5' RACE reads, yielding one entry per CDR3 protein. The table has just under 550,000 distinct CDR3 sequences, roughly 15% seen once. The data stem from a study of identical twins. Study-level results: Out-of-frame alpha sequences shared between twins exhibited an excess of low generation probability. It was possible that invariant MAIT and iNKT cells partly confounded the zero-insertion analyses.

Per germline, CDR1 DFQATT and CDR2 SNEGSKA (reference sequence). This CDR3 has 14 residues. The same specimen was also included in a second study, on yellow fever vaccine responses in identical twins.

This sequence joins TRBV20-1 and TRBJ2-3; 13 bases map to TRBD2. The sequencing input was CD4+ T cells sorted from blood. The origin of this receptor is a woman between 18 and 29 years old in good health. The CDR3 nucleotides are TGCGGGGTGAGGGGACTAGCGGGAAAAGATACGCAGTATTTT. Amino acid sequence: CGVRGLAGKDTQYF.